One sample yielded the 21 T cell receptor beta chains listed below, sequenced in a study of graft-versus-host responses after intestinal transplantation. Produced via immunoSEQ multiplex PCR; TCRdb's table is partial and in-frame only. In the table there are about 43,000 clones, approximately 95% of which are singletons. The sequences come from PBMCs, collected more than 310 days after intestinal transplant. The receptors stem from a human patient who received an intestinal transplant, so some T cells may come from the graft donor.

The chain recombines TRBV4-1 with TRBJ2-5; 8 nucleotides agree with TRBD2. V lost 0 bases and J lost 2; bases outside the gene matches: 14. The CDR3 loop spans 19 amino acids. CDR1 MGHRA and CDR2 YSYEKL come from the germline V gene. Here the CDR3 reads CASSQDYSGAEAIQETQYF. The CDR3 DNA follows: TGCGCCAGCAGCCAAGACTATAGCGGGGCCGAGGCCATACAAGAGACCCAGTACTTC.

This clone was detected once. The chain carries TRBV6-1 and TRBJ1-5, with a weak D call TRBD1 (5 bases). Per the germline V gene, CDR1 is MNHNS and CDR2 is SASEGT. The V and J ends lost 9 bases and 6 bases respectively, with 15 bases between them. The CDR3 contains 13 residues. CDR3 in DNA: TGTGCCAGTTCTTGGGGGGTTGGTCAGCCCCAGCATTTT. This translates into CASSWGVGQPQHF.

The rearrangement joins TRBV5-1 to TRBJ2-7; 10 nucleotides match TRBD1. V shed 4 bases, J shed 5 bases, and the junction held 12 bases outside the gene matches. The CDR3 covers 16 residues. Germline V gives CDR1 SGHRS, CDR2 YFSETQ. The CDR3 reads CASSPPTGTGVHEQYF. DNA of the CDR3: TGCGCCAGCAGCCCCCCTACCGGGACAGGGGTCCACGAGCAGTACTTC.

The rearrangement joins TRBV27 to TRBJ2-1, with unresolved D. Germline CDR1 MNHEY, CDR2 SMNVEV (reference sequence). Trimming pared 6 bases from V and 14 bases from J, leaving 11 bases between. The CDR3 runs 10 residues. For the CDR3, the DNA is TGTGCCAGCAGCTATCCACCGAAGTTCTTC. Its protein is CASSYPPKFF.

This chain uses TRBV5-1 with TRBJ1-4; TRBD1 is a possible D gene (6 bases). The CDR3 runs 15 residues. Trimming pared 3 bases from V and 1 base from J, leaving 10 bases between. CDR1 is SGHRS and CDR2 is YFSETQ in the germline V gene. CDR3 nucleotides: TGCGCCAGCAGCTCGCTACAGGGAACTAATGAAAAACTGTTTTTT. This translates into CASSSLQGTNEKLFF.

The rearrangement uses TRBV19 and TRBJ1-5; D is unclear. Germline CDR1 LNHDA, CDR2 SQIVND (reference sequence). V was shortened by 0 bases and J by 0 bases, with 12 bases between the two germline ends. CDR3 length equals 17 residues. CDR3 sequence reads: CASSIEDRLSSNQPQHF. The CDR3 nucleotides read TGTGCCAGTAGTATAGAAGATCGGTTAAGTAGCAATCAGCCCCAGCATTTT.

This chain links TRBV19 with TRBJ2-3; the match to TRBD1 covers 8 bases. With 7 bases clipped from V and 2 bases from J, the junction kept 8 bases outside the gene matches. The CDR3 is 15 residues long. CDR1 and CDR2 from the germline V gene are LNHDA and SQIVND (reference sequence). Written as DNA, the CDR3 is TGTGCCAGTACGGCTACAGGGGGGATCACAGATACGCAGTATTTT. This codes for CASTATGGITDTQYF. The entire variable domain, with the rest obtained from reference TRBV19 and TRBJ2-3, is as follows: DGGITQSPKYLFRKEGQNVTLSCEQNLNHDAMYWYRQDPGQGLRLIYYSQIVNDFQKGDIAEGYSVSREKKESFPLTVTSAQKNPTAFYLCASTATGGITDTQYFGPGTRLTVL.

The V call is TRBV4-2, the J call TRBJ2-3; possibly TRBD2 for D (6 bases). Per the germline V gene, CDR1 is LGHNA and CDR2 is YNFKEQ. The ends were cut back, 6 bases at V and 6 bases at J, with 13 bases in the middle. The CDR3 sequence is 13 residues long. This CDR3 reads CASRDIGGDTQYF. The CDR3 coding sequence is TGTGCCAGCAGAGATATTGGGGGGGATACGCAGTATTTT.

The chain has TRBV10-2 and TRBJ2-3; 8 nucleotides align to TRBD2. V gave up 1 base and J gave up 6 bases; unmatched junction bases: 9. CDR1 and CDR2 from the germline V gene are WSHSY and SAAADI. The CDR3 spans 16 residues. The CDR3 DNA sequence: TGCGCCAGCAGTGAGTTGTGGACTAGCCAGGGGGATACGCAGTATTTT. It translates to CASSELWTSQGDTQYF.

CDR3 in DNA: TGCGCCAGCAGCAAAGTAAGCACAGATACGCAGTATTTT. It encodes CASSKVSTDTQYF. The chain carries TRBV5-1 and TRBJ2-3; D call uncertain. V lost 4 bases and J lost 0, with 6 bases in between. Germline V lookup: CDR1 SGHRS, CDR2 YFSETQ. This CDR3 has 13 amino acids.

This clone has more than one count but fewer than ten. The chain links TRBV6-1 to TRBJ2-7, with TRBD2 identical over 9 bases. The junction had 9 bases not matched to a gene; V was cut back by 8 bases and J by 1 base. The germline V gene has CDR1 MNHNS and CDR2 SASEGT. This CDR3 contains 15 residues. CDR3: CASCIAGALSYEQYF. The CDR3 nucleotides read TGTGCCAGCTGTATAGCGGGAGCCTTATCCTACGAGCAGTACTTC.

V usage is TRBV19 and J usage is TRBJ2-7; tentatively, D is TRBD2 (5 bases). The germline V gene encodes CDR1 LNHDA and CDR2 SQIVND (reference sequence). This CDR3 is built from 15 residues. V was clipped by 6 bases and J by 1 base, with 16 bases between them. CDR3 sequence reads: CASREDEDGSYEQYF. The CDR3 DNA reads TGTGCCAGTAGGGAGGACGAGGACGGATCCTACGAGCAGTACTTC.

This clone has just one count. V gene TRBV7-9 combines with J gene TRBJ1-4; 8 positions match TRBD1. This CDR3 contains 12 residues. The V segment lost 5 bases and the J segment 12 bases; nucleotides outside the gene matches: 5. Germline CDR1 reads SEHNR; CDR2 reads FQNEAQ (reference sequence). CDR3 protein: CASSGQGMELFF. The DNA of the CDR3 is TGTGCCAGCAGCGGACAGGGCATGGAACTGTTTTTT. Filled out from reference TRBV7-9 and TRBJ1-4, the complete variable domain reads DTGVSQNPRHKITKRGQNVTFRCDPISEHNRLYWYRQTLGQGPEFLTYFQNEAQLEKSRLLSDRFSAERPKGSFSTLEIQRTEQGDSAMYLCASSGQGMELFFGSGTQLSVL.

CDR3 coding DNA: TGTGCCACCCGGGACCCCCCTCGCCATGAGCAGTTCTTC. Amino acids: CATRDPPRHEQFF. The J gene is TRBJ2-1, the V gene TRBV6-6, with D tentatively TRBD1 or TRBD2 (5 bases each). V shed 10 bases and J shed 8 bases, with 18 bases lying between them. This CDR3 comprises 13 residues. The germline V gene encodes CDR1 MNHNY and CDR2 SVGAGI (reference sequence).

The rearrangement uses TRBV5-6 and TRBJ2-7; D uncertain. This CDR3 contains 15 residues. V lost 0 bases and J lost 0, with 10 bases in between. From germline, CDR1 is SGHDT and CDR2 YYEEEE. The CDR3 nucleotides are TGTGCCAGCAGCTTGGGACAACCCAACTCCTACGAGCAGTACTTC. This codes for CASSLGQPNSYEQYF.

The rearrangement links TRBV6-5 to TRBJ1-2; 8 bases are a match to TRBD1. The junction had 8 bases not matched to a gene; V was cut back by 7 bases and J by 4 bases. The CDR3 has 14 residues. Germline V CDR1 and CDR2: MNHEY, SVGAGI. The CDR3 DNA reads as TGTGCCAGCACCCGGACAGGGTTTGGCTATGGCTACACCTTC. Translating it yields CASTRTGFGYGYTF.

This clone was counted once. The V gene is TRBV11-2, the J gene TRBJ2-1; D possibly corresponds to TRBD2 (6 bases). Trimming left V 3 bases short and J 3 bases short, with 6 bases between. Germline V lookup: CDR1 SGHAT, CDR2 FQNNGV. CDR3 length: 13 amino acids. The CDR3 coding sequence is TGTGCCAGCAGCTTGGGACTCTACAATGAGCAGTTCTTC. Protein product: CASSLGLYNEQFF.

The chain employs TRBV29-1 and TRBJ1-1, with D unresolved. Germline V CDR1 and CDR2: SQVTM, ANQGSEA. The CDR3 sequence is 10 residues long. V shed 1 base and J shed 8 bases, with 5 bases lying between them. CDR3 in DNA: TGCAGCGTTGAAGTGGAGGAAGCTTTCTTT. This gives the protein CSVEVEEAFF.

The chain is built from TRBV18 and TRBJ1-5; D not certain. Germline loops: CDR1 KGHSH, CDR2 LQKENI. V was pared by 3 bases and J by 0 bases, with 9 bases between. This CDR3 region has 15 residues. The CDR3 DNA follows: TGTGCCAGCTCACCCTACGGATTTAGCAATCAGCCCCAGCATTTT. Translated: CASSPYGFSNQPQHF.

This chain links TRBV6-1 with TRBJ1-3, with D possibly TRBD1 on 6 matching bases. Per the germline V gene, CDR1 is MNHNS and CDR2 is SASEGT. Trimming removed 3 bases from V and 4 bases from J, with 13 bases in between. The CDR3 length is 15 residues. This CDR3 is CASSDQDRAGNTIYF. In DNA form, the CDR3 reads TGTGCCAGCAGTGATCAGGACAGAGCGGGAAACACCATATATTTT.

The rearrangement uses TRBV4-1 and TRBJ2-3; D is uncertain. Trimming removed 0 bases from V and 7 bases from J, with 14 bases in between. The CDR3 consists of 15 residues. Germline V lookup: CDR1 MGHRA, CDR2 YSYEKL. CDR3 sequence: CASSQEAETGYTQYF. In DNA form, the CDR3 reads TGCGCCAGCAGCCAAGAGGCAGAGACCGGTTATACGCAGTATTTT.